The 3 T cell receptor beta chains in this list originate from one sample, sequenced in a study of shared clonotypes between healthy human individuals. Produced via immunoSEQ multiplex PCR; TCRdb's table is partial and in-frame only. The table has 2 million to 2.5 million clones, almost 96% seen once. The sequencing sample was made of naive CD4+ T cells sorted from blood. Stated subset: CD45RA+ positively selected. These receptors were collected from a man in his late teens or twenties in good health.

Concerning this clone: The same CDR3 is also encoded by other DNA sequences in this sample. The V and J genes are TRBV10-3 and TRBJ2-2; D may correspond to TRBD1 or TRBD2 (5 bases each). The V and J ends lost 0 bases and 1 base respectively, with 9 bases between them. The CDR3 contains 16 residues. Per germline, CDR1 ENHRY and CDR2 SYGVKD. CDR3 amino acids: CAISESGTGNTGELFF. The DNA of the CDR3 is TGTGCCATCAGTGAGTCCGGGACGGGGAACACCGGGGAGCTGTTTTTT.

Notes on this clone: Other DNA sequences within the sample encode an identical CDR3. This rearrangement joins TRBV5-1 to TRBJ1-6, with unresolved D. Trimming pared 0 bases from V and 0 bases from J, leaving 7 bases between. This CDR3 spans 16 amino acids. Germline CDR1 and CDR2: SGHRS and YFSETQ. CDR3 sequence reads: CASSLDGSSYNSPLHF. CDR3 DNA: TGCGCCAGCAGCTTGGACGGCAGCTCCTATAATTCACCCCTCCACTTT.

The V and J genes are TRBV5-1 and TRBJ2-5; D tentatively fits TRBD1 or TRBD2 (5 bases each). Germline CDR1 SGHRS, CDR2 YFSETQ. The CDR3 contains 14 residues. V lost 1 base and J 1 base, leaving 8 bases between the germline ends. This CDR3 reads CASSLLGVQETQYF. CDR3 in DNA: TGCGCCAGCAGCTTGTTGGGGGTCCAAGAGACCCAGTACTTC. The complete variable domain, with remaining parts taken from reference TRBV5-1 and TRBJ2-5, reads KAGVTQTPRYLIKTRGQQVTLSCSPISGHRSVSWYQQTPGQGLQFLFEYFSETQRNKGNFPGRFSGRQFSNSRSEMNVSTLELGDSALYLCASSLLGVQETQYFGPGTRLLVL.